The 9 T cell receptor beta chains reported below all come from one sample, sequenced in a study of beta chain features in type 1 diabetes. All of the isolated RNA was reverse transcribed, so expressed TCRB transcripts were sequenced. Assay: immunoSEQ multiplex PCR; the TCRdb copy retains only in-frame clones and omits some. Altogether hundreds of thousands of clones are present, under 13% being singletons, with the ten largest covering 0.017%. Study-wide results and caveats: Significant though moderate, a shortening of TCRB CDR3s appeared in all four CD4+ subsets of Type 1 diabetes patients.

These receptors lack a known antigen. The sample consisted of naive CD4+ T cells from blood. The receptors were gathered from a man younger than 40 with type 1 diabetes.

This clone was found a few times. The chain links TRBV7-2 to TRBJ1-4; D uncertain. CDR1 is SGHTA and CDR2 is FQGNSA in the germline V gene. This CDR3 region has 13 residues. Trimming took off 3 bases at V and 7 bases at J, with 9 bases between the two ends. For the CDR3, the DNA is TGTGCCAGCAGCTTTGACCGGAGTGAAAAACTGTTTTTT. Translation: CASSFDRSEKLFF. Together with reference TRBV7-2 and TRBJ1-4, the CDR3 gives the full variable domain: GAGVSQSPSNKVTEKGKDVELRCDPISGHTALYWYRQSLGQGLEFLIYFQGNSAPDKSGLPSDRFSAERTGGSVSTLTIQRTQQEDSAVYLCASSFDRSEKLFFGSGTQLSVL.

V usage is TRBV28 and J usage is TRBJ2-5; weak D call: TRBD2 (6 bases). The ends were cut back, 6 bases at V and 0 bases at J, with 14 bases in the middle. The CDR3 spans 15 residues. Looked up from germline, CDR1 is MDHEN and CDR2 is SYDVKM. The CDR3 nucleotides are TGTGCCAGCAGCTCCCCCGCGGGGAACCAAGAGACCCAGTACTTC. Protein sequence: CASSSPAGNQETQYF.

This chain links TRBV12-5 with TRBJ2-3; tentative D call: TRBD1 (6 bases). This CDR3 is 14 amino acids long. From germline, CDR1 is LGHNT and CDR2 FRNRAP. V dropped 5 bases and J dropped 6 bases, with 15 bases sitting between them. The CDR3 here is CASGGGGLGDTQYF. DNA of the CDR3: TGTGCTAGTGGTGGGGGCGGGCTCGGGGATACGCAGTATTTT. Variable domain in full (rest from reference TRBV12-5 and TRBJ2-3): DARVTQTPRHKVTEMGQEVTMRCQPILGHNTVFWYRQTMMQGLELLAYFRNRAPLDDSGMPKDRFSAEMPDATLATLKIQPSEPRDSAVYFCASGGGGLGDTQYFGPGTRLTVL.

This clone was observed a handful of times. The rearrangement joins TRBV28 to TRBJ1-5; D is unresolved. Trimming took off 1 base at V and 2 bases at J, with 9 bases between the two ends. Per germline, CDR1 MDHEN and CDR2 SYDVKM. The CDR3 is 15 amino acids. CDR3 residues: CASSLYPPGNQPQHF. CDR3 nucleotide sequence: TGTGCCAGCAGTTTATACCCCCCAGGCAATCAGCCCCAGCATTTT.

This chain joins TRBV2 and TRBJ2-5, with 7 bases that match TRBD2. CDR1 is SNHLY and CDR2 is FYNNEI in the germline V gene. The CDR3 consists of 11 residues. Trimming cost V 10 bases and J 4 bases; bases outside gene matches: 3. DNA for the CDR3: TGTGCCACCAGGGAGGGAGAGACCCAGTACTTC. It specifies CATREGETQYF.

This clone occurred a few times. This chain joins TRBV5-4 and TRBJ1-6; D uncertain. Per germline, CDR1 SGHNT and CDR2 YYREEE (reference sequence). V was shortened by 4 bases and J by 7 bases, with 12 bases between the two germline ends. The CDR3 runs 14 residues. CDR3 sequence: CASSERERNSPLHF. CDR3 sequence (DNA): TGTGCCAGCAGCGAGCGAGAGAGAAATTCACCCCTCCACTTT.

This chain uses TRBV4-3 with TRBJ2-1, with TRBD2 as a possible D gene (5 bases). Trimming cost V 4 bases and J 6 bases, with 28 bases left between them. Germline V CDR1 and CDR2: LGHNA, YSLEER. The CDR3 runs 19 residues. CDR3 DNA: TGCGCCAGCAGCCGGAAATGGACTCCCCTAAGTTTAATCGGCAATGAGCAGTTCTTC. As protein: CASSRKWTPLSLIGNEQFF.

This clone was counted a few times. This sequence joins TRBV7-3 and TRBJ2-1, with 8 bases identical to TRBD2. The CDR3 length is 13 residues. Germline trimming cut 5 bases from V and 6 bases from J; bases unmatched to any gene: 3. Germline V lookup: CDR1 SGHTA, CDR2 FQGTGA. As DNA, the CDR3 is TGTGCCAGCAGCCTCGGACTAGCCAATGAGCAGTTCTTC. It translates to CASSLGLANEQFF.

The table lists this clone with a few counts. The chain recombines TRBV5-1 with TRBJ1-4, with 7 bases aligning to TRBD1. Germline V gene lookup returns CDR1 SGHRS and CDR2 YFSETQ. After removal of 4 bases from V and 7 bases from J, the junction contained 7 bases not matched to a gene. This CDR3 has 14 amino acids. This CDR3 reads CASSPTGLGEKLFF. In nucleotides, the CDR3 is TGCGCCAGCAGCCCGACAGGGTTGGGTGAAAAACTGTTTTTT.